This T cell receptor (beta chain) was profiled in a study of immune heterogeneity within non-small cell lung tumors. TCR beta CDR3 was amplified by multiplex PCR, first round nine to ten cycles, 32 V and 13 J primers. TCRdb redid the calling of the multiplex PCR reads with MiXCR, one entry per CDR3 protein. The sample includes 30,000 to 40,000 distinct CDR3 sequences, more than 25% of them seen just once. Template material comprised bulk tumor genomic DNA at approximately 600 ng per sample. Several biopsies were collected from each primary tumor during surgery. They were spaced as far apart as possible within the tumor mass. These patients got curative surgery after being newly diagnosed with untreated non-small cell lung cancer. Trimming removed 0 bases from V and 3 bases from J; junction bases left unmatched: 7. CDR1 SGHDN and CDR2 FVKESK come from the germline V gene. This CDR3 contains 18 residues.

The chain uses TRBV14 and TRBJ1-3; 11 nucleotides align to TRBD1. What was sequenced was lung tumor tissue. This TCR came from a man aged 40-55 years with non-small cell lung cancer. The CDR3 DNA reads as TGTGCCAGCAGCCAAGATGAACGGACAGGGGGCGTTGGAAACACCATATATTTT. This codes for CASSQDERTGGVGNTIYF.